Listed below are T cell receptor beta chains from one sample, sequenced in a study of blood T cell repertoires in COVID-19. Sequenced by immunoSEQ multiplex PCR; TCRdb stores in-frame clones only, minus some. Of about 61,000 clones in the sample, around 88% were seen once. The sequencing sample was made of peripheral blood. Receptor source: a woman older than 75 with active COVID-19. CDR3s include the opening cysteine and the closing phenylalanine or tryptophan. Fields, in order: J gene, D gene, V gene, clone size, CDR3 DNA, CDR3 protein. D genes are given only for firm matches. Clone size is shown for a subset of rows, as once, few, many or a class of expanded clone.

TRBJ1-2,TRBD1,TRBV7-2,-,TGTGCCAGCAGCTTATCCCCGACAGGGGGATACTATGGCTACACCTTC,CASSLSPTGGYYGYTF
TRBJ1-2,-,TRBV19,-,TGTGCCAGTAGTGGGCGACAAACCTATGGCTACACCTTC,CASSGRQTYGYTF
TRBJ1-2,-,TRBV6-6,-,TGTGCCACCGTGAGGGGGGGTGACTATGGCTACACCTTC,CATVRGGDYGYTF
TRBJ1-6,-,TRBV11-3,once,TGTGCCAGCAGCAGGGGTCCTGAGTCACCCCTCCACTTT,CASSRGPESPLHF
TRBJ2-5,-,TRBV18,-,TGTGCCAGCTCAGACCTAGCTCCCCCGGAGGAGACCCAGTACTTC,CASSDLAPPEETQYF
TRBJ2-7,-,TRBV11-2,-,TGTGCCAGCAGCTTAAGTCGGCAGACTGAGCAGTACTTC,CASSLSRQTEQYF
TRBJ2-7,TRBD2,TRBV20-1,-,TGCAGTGCTAGTCGGGGGGTATGGCAGTACTTC,CSASRGVWQYF
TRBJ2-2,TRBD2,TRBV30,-,TGTGCCTGGAGTGTACTAGGTAGCGGGGCTGGGGAGCTGTTTTTT,CAWSVLGSGAGELFF
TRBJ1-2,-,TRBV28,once,TGTGCCAGCAGTTTTGAGGGTTACTATGGCTACACCTTC,CASSFEGYYGYTF
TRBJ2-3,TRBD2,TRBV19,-,TGTGCCAGTTCCCTGACTAGCGGGGTCGCAGATACGCAGTATTTT,CASSLTSGVADTQYF
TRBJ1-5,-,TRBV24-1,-,TGTGCCACCAGTGATTCCTGGGACACTGATAGCAATCAGCCCCAGCATTTT,CATSDSWDTDSNQPQHF
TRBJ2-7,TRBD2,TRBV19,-,TGTGCCAGTAGTTTCGGTCGGGAGGCCTACGAGCAGTACTTC,CASSFGREAYEQYF
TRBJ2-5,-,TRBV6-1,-,TGTGCCAGCAGTGAAAAGGGGGAGACCCAGTACTTC,CASSEKGETQYF
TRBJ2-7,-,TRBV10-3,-,TGTGCCATCAGTTCCGGGTCCAACGAGCAGTACTTC,CAISSGSNEQYF
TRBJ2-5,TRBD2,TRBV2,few,TGTGCCAGCAGTTTCGGACTAGCGGGGGTAGAGACCCAGTACTTC,CASSFGLAGVETQYF
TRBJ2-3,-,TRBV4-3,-,TGCGCCAGCAGCCAAAGGTTCGGCGGGGACCACACAGATACGCAGTATTTT,CASSQRFGGDHTDTQYF
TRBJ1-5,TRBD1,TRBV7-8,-,TGTGCCAGCAGCTTAGCGCAGGGGGCTAGCAATCAGCCCCAGCATTTT,CASSLAQGASNQPQHF
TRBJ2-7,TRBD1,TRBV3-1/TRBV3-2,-,TGTGCCAGCAGCAAGACAGGGGGCTTGAGGAACGAGCAGTACTTC,CASSKTGGLRNEQYF
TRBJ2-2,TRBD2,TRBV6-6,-,TGTGCCAGCAGTCTACTAGCGGGGGGACTTAACACCGGGGAGCTGTTTTTT,CASSLLAGGLNTGELFF
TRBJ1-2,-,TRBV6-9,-,TGTGCCAGCAGGGAATACAGGGTCTACGGCTACACCTTC,CASREYRVYGYTF
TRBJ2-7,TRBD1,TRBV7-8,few,TGTGCCAGCAGCGAACAGGGGGCTTCCTACGAGCAGTACTTC,CASSEQGASYEQYF
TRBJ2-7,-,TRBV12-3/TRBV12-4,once,TGTGCCAGCAGTTTTGGCACGTACTACGAGCAGTACTTC,CASSFGTYYEQYF
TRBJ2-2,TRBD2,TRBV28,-,TGTGCCAGCAGTTCCCCAGGACTAGCGGGGGACGGGGAGCTGTTTTTT,CASSSPGLAGDGELFF
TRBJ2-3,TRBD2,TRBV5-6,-,TGTGCCAGCAGCTTGAAGATTGGACTAGCGACAGATACGCAGTATTTT,CASSLKIGLATDTQYF
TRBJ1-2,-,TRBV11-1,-,TGTGCCAGCAGCTTGGGGAGCGGCTCCATCTATGGCTACACCTTC,CASSLGSGSIYGYTF
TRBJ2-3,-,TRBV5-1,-,TGCGCCAGCAGCTCAACCAGGGGTGCAGATACGCAGTATTTT,CASSSTRGADTQYF
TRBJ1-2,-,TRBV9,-,TGTGCCAGCAGCGTAGGGGCGGCGGGGGGCAGCTATGGCTACACCTTC,CASSVGAAGGSYGYTF
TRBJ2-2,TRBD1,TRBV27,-,TGTGCCAGCAGTGCCCGGACAGGGGATTGGAGCACCGGGGAGCTGTTTTTT,CASSARTGDWSTGELFF
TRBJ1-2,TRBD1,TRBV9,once,TGTGCCAGCAGCGTAGTTTCACAGGGGGACTATGGCTACACCTTC,CASSVVSQGDYGYTF
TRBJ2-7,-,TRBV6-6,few,TGTGCCAGCAGTTCCCCCCTTGGAGGCCTCCTGGGGCAGTACTTC,CASSSPLGGLLGQYF
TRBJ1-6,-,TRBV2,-,TGTGCCAGCAGTGAGACAGACCCCTTGAATTCACCCCTCCACTTT,CASSETDPLNSPLHF
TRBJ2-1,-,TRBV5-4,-,TGTGCCAGCAGCTTGGTAGCGGAGAATGAGCAGTTCTTC,CASSLVAENEQFF
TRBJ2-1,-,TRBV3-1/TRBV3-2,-,TGTGCCAGCAGCAAACAACTAGACAATGAGCAGTTCTTC,CASSKQLDNEQFF
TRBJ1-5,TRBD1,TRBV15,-,TGTGCCACCAGCAGATCCCGTGGGACAGGGTTTAGCAATCAGCCCCAGCATTTT,CATSRSRGTGFSNQPQHF
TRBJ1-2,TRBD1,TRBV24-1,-,TGTGCCACCAGTGATCCTGCGACAGGGGGCTATGGCTACACCTTC,CATSDPATGGYGYTF
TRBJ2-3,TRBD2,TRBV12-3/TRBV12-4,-,TGTGCCAGCAGTTTACTAGCGGGGGGGGCGCAGTATTTT,CASSLLAGGAQYF
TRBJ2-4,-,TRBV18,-,TGTGCCAGCTCACCGGGCGGGGACATTCAGTACTTC,CASSPGGDIQYF
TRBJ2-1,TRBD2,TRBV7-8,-,TGTGCCAGCAGCTTAAGGGCCCCTCTAGCGGGGGCCAATCCCAATGAGCAGTTCTTC,CASSLRAPLAGANPNEQFF
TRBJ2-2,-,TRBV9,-,TGTGCCAGCGGGGGACAGAACACCGGGGAGCTGTTTTTT,CASGGQNTGELFF
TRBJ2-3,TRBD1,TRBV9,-,TGTGCCAGCAGCGTTTGGGACAGGGAACTGCTGGATACGCAGTATTTT,CASSVWDRELLDTQYF
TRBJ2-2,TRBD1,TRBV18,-,TGTGCCAGCTCATATAGACAGGGAGACACCGGGGAGCTGTTTTTT,CASSYRQGDTGELFF
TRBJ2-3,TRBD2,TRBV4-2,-,TGTGCCAGCAGCCAAGCCCCCCAGCTGGCGGGGGGGGCAGATACGCAGTATTTT,CASSQAPQLAGGADTQYF
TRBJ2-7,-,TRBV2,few,TGTGCCAGCAGTGGGGAGGAGCCCCCCAAGGACTTC,CASSGEEPPKDF
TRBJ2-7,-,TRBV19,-,TGTGCCAGTAGTCAAAGATCAGGCGATGGCTACGAGCAGTACTTC,CASSQRSGDGYEQYF
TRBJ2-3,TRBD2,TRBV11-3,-,TGTGCCAGCAGCCCTGGACTAGCGGGGCAAACAGATACGCAGTATTTT,CASSPGLAGQTDTQYF
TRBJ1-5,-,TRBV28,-,TGTGCCAGCAGTAGCCCACAGGGTGGCCATCAGCCCCAGCATTTT,CASSSPQGGHQPQHF
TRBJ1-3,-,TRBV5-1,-,TGCGCCAGCAGCGTAGCGGCCGGCTCTGGAAACACCATATATTTT,CASSVAAGSGNTIYF
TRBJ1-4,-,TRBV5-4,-,TGTGCCAGCAGCTTGGCTCTCGGGGAATCTGAAAAACTGTTTTTT,CASSLALGESEKLFF
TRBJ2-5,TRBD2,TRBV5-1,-,TGCGCCAGCAGCTCTACGGGACTAGCGGGGGAGCAAGAGACCCAGTACTTC,CASSSTGLAGEQETQYF
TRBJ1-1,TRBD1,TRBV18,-,TGTGCCAGCTCACCATGGCAGGGGGCGAACACTGAAGCTTTCTTT,CASSPWQGANTEAFF